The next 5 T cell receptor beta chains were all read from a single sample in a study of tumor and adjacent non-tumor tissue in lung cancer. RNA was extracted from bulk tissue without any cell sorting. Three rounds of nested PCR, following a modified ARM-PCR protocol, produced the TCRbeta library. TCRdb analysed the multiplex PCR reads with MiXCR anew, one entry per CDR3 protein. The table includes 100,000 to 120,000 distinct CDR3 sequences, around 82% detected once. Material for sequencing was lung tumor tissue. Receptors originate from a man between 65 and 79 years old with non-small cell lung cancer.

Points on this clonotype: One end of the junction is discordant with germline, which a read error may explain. The CDR3 sequence: CASSQAGRDYGYTF. For the CDR3, the DNA is TGTGCTAGCAGCCAAGCCGGGAGGGACTATGGCTACACCTTC. V usage is TRBV4-2 and J usage is TRBJ1-2, with unresolved D. The CDR3 is 14 amino acids. Germline CDR1 reads LGHNA; CDR2 reads YNFKEQ.

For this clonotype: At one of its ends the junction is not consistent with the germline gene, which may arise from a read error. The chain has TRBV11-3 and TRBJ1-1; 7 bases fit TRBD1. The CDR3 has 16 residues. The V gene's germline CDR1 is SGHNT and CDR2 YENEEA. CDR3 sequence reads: CASNFRDRALNTEALF. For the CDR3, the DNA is TGTGCCAGCAACTTCCGGGACAGAGCCCTGAACACTGAAGCTCTCTTT. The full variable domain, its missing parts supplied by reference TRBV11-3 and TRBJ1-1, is EAGVVQSPRYKIIEKKQPVAFWCNPISGHNTLYWYLQNLGQGPELLIRYENEEAVDDSQLPKDRFSAERLKGVDSTLKIQPAELGDSAVYLCASNFRDRALNTEALFGQGTRLTVV.

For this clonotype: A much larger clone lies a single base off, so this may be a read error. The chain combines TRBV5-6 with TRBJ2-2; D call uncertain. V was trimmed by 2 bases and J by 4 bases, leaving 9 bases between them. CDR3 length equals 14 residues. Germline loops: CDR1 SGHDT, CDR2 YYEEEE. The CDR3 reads CASSFIYITGELFF. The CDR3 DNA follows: TGTGCCAGCAGCTTTATATACATCACCGGGGAGCTGTTTTTT.

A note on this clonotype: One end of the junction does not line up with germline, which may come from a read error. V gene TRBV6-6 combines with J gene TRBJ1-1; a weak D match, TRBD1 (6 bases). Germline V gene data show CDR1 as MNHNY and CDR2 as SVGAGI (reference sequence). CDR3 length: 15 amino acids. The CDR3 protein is CASNPSGGRNTEAFF. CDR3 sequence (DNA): TGTGCTAGCAACCCAAGTGGGGGGCGGAACACTGAAGCTTTCTTT.

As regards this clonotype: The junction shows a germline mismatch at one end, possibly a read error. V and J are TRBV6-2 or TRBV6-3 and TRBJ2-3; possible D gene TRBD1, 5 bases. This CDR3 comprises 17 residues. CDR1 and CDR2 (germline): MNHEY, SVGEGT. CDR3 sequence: CASSYLMTVGRQDTHYF. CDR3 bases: TGTGCCAGCAGTTACCTGATGACAGTAGGCCGCCAGGATACGCACTATTTT.